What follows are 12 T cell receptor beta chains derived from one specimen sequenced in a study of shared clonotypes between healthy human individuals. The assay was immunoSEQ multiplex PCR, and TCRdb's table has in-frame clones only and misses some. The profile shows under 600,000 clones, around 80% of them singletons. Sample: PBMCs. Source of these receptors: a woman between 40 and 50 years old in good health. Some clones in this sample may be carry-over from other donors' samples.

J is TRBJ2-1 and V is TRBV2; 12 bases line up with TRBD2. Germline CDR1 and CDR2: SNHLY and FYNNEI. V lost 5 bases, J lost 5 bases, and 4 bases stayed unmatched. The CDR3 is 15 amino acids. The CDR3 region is CASSRLAGDHNEQFF. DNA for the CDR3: TGTGCCAGCAGTCGACTAGCGGGAGATCACAATGAGCAGTTCTTC.

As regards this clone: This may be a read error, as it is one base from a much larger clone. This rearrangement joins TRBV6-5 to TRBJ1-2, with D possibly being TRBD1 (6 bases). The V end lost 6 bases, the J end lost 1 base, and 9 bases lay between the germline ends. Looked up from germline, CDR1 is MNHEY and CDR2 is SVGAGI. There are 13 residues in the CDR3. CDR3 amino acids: CASSLDSNYGYTF. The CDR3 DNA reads TGTGCCAGCAGCTTGGACAGTAACTATGGCTACACCTTC.

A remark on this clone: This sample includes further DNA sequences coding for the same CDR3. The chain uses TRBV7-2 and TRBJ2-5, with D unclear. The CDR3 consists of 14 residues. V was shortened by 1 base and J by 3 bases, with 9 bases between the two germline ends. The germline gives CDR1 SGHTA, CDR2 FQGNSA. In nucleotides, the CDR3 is TGTGCCAGCAGCTTAGTGGCAGGAGAAGAGACCCAGTACTTC. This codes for CASSLVAGEETQYF.

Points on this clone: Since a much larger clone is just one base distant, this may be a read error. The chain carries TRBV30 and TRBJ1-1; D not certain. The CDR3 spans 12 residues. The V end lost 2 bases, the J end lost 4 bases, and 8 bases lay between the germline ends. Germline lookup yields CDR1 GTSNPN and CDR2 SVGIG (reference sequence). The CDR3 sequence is CAWSFRSTEAFF. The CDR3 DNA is TGTGCCTGGAGTTTCAGGAGCACTGAAGCTTTCTTT.

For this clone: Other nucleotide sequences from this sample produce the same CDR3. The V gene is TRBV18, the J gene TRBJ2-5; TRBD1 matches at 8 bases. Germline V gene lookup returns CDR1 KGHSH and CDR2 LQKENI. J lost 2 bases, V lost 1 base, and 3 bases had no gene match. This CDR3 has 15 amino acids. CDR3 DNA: TGTGCCAGCTCACCACTACAGGGGGGTCAAGAGACCCAGTACTTC. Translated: CASSPLQGGQETQYF.

DNA for the CDR3: TGCGCCAGCAGCTTGGAGGGCCCTGAGCTAGACGAGCAGTACTTC. As protein: CASSLEGPELDEQYF. The rearrangement uses TRBV5-1 and TRBJ2-7; D call uncertain. Trimming stripped 0 bases from V and 5 bases from J, with 15 bases between. This CDR3 is built from 15 residues. Per the germline V gene, CDR1 is SGHRS and CDR2 is YFSETQ.

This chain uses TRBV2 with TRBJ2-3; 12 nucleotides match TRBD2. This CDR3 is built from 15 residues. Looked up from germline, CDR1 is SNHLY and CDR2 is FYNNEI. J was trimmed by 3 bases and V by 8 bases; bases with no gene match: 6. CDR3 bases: TGTGCCAGCGCTCTAGCGGGAGGGCCGACAGATACGCAGTATTTT. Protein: CASALAGGPTDTQYF.

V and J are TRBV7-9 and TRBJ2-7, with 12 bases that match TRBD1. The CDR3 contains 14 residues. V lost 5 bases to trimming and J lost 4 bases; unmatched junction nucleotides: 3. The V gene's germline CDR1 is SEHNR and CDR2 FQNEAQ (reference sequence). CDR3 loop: CASSGTGGGYEQYF. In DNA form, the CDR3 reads TGTGCCAGCAGCGGGACAGGGGGCGGGTACGAGCAGTACTTC.

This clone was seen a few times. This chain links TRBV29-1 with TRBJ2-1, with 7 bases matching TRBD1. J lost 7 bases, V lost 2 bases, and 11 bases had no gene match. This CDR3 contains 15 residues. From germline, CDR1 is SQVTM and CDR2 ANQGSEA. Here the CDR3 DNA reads TGCAGCGTTGAATTCCAGGGGGTTAACGAGAATGAGCAGTTCTTC. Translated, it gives CSVEFQGVNENEQFF.

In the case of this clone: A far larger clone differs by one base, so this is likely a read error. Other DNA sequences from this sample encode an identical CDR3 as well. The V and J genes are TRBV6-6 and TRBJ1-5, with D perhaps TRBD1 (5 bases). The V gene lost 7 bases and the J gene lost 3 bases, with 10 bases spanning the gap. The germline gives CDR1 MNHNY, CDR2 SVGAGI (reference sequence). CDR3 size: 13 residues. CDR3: CASNTGFNQPQHF. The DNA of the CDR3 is TGTGCCAGCAACACAGGCTTCAATCAGCCCCAGCATTTT.

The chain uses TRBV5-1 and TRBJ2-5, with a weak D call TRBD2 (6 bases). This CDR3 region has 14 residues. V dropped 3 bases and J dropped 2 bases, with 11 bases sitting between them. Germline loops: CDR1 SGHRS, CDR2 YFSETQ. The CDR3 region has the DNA TGCGCCAGCAGCTCCTTAGGAGGGCAAGAGACCCAGTACTTC. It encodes CASSSLGGQETQYF. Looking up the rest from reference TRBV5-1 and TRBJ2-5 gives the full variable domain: KAGVTQTPRYLIKTRGQQVTLSCSPISGHRSVSWYQQTPGQGLQFLFEYFSETQRNKGNFPGRFSGRQFSNSRSEMNVSTLELGDSALYLCASSSLGGQETQYFGPGTRLLVL.

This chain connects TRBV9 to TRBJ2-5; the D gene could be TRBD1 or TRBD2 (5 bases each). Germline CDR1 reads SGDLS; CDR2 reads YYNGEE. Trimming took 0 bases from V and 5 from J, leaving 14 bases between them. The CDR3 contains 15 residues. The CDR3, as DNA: TGTGCCAGCAGCGTAGAAGGGACCTTAGGGGAGACCCAGTACTTC. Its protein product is CASSVEGTLGETQYF.